Included here is one TCR beta chain sequence, with context. The antigen remains unidentified. The data are from a study of radiotherapy plus CTLA-4 blockade in lung cancer. The CDR3 loop spans 13 amino acids. Germline-derived CDR1 and CDR2 are SGHDT and YYEEEE. V lost 0 bases and J lost 11, with 11 bases in between. Repertoires were generated with immunoSEQ multiplex PCR, while TCRdb's copy carries only in-frame clones and drops some. The sample records 77,000 or so clones, 70% to 85% being singletons. General study points: TCR clones of tumor origin grew in blood after radiotherapy plus ipilimumab.

The study treated chemo-refractory metastatic non-small-cell lung cancer patients with focal radiation plus ipilimumab CTLA-4 blockade. This TCR came from a human donor with non-small cell lung cancer whose response to radiotherapy plus ipilimumab could not be evaluated. The V and J genes are TRBV5-6 and TRBJ1-4; no definite D call. The sequenced sample was peripheral blood, obtained from a patient treated with radiotherapy plus ipilimumab. This CDR3 reads CASSLASGGKLFF. In nucleotides, the CDR3 is TGTGCCAGCAGCTTGGCCAGTGGAGGGAAACTGTTTTTT.